Listed below are T cell receptor beta chains from one sample, sequenced in a study of blood T cells in healthy people across ages. MiXCR was run by TCRdb on the 5' RACE reads, yielding one entry per CDR3 protein. The repertoire has roughly 1.6 million distinct CDR3 sequences, approximately 32% of them found once; the top ten carry 11%. What was sequenced was blood. The receptor set was obtained from a woman aged 30 to 39 in good health. Each CDR3 is given with its conserved first and last residue. Fields, in order: D gene, J gene, clone size, V gene, CDR3 protein, CDR3 DNA. The D gene is left open where the match is weak. Rows may omit the clone size; those that give it use once, few, many or a size class.

>TRBD2|TRBJ2-7|NA|TRBV24-1
CATSEPSGRGSYEQYF
TGTGCCACCAGTGAACCCAGCGGGAGAGGATCCTACGAGCAGTACTTC
>TRBD2|TRBJ2-5|many|TRBV18
CASSTSDEETQYF
TGTGCCAGCTCGACTAGCGACGAAGAGACCCAGTACTTC
>NA|TRBJ2-1|few|TRBV15
CATSGLGPRVGGNEQFF
TGTGCCACCAGCGGACTGGGACCCAGGGTTGGGGGGAATGAGCAGTTCTTC
>NA|TRBJ2-5|few|TRBV20-1
CSARRPGAQETQYF
TGCAGTGCTAGACGCCCCGGGGCTCAAGAGACCCAGTACTTC
>NA|TRBJ2-5|NA|TRBV4-1
CASSQVGRGRLETQYF
TGCGCCAGCAGCCAGGTTGGCAGGGGCCGTTTAGAGACCCAGTACTTC
>NA|TRBJ1-1|NA|TRBV29-1
CSVAGSLAEAFF
TGCAGCGTTGCAGGATCGCTCGCTGAAGCTTTCTTT
>TRBD1|TRBJ1-4|NA|TRBV12-3/TRBV12-4
CASSQFPGGAVEKLFF
TGTGCCAGCAGTCAATTCCCAGGGGGCGCGGTTGAAAAACTGTTTTTT
>NA|TRBJ1-2|NA|TRBV5-1
CASSGTGPYGYTF
TGCGCCAGCAGCGGGACCGGACCCTATGGCTACACCTTC
>NA|TRBJ2-3|NA|TRBV7-9
CASSRGRGDTQYF
TGTGCCAGCAGCAGAGGAAGGGGGGATACGCAGTATTTT
>NA|TRBJ1-1|few|TRBV5-1
CASSLTTANTEAFF
TGCGCCAGCAGCTTGACGACGGCGAACACTGAAGCTTTCTTT
>TRBD2|TRBJ2-7|few|TRBV20-1
CSARRTSGGSYEQYF
TGCAGTGCTAGAAGGACTAGCGGGGGATCCTACGAGCAGTACTTC
>NA|TRBJ2-7|NA|TRBV6-1
CASSVRTDYEQYF
TGTGCCAGCAGTGTTCGGACGGACTACGAGCAGTACTTC
>NA|TRBJ2-5|NA|TRBV5-4
CASSLDGSAETQYF
TGTGCCAGCAGCTTGGATGGTAGCGCAGAGACCCAGTACTTC
>NA|TRBJ1-1|few|TRBV20-1
CSARIDGNTEAFF
TGCAGTGCTAGAATCGACGGGAACACTGAAGCTTTCTTT
>NA|TRBJ1-5|NA|TRBV5-5
CASSRERGSNQPQHF
TGTGCCAGCAGCCGGGAAAGGGGTAGCAATCAGCCCCAGCATTTT
>NA|TRBJ2-3|NA|TRBV18
CASSPGSGTDTQYF
TGTGCCAGCTCACCAGGGAGCGGCACAGATACGCAGTATTTT
>NA|TRBJ2-7|NA|TRBV4-1
CASSQDWAGRREQYF
TGCGCCAGCAGCCAAGATTGGGCGGGTCGTCGCGAGCAGTACTTC
>NA|TRBJ2-7|NA|TRBV12-3/TRBV12-4
CASSLGADNYEQYF
TGTGCCAGCAGTTTAGGGGCAGATAACTACGAGCAGTACTTC
>NA|TRBJ2-6|NA|TRBV9
CVSSATLGTDPGANVLTF
TGTGTCAGCAGCGCAACCCTGGGAACCGACCCTGGGGCCAACGTCCTGACTTTC
>NA|TRBJ2-6|NA|TRBV2
CASGTTSGANVLTF
TGTGCCAGCGGGACAACGTCTGGGGCCAACGTCCTGACTTTC
>TRBD2|TRBJ2-1|NA|TRBV20-1
CRPAGTSGVHGNEQFF
TGCAGACCTGCTGGGACTAGCGGGGTACACGGCAATGAGCAGTTCTTC
>TRBD1|TRBJ1-2|NA|TRBV2
CASSEEGTGAGYGYTF
TGTGCCAGCAGTGAAGAGGGGACAGGGGCGGGCTATGGCTACACCTTC
>TRBD2|TRBJ2-6|few|TRBV3-1
CASSPIAGTGANVLTF
TGTGCCAGCAGCCCCATAGCGGGGACTGGGGCCAACGTCCTGACTTTC
>NA|TRBJ1-1|NA|TRBV28
CASSLPATNTEAFF
TGTGCCAGCAGTTTACCAGCCACGAACACTGAAGCTTTCTTT
>TRBD1|TRBJ1-2|few|TRBV29-1
CSVEGGQGFYGYTF
TGCAGCGTTGAAGGCGGACAGGGATTCTATGGCTACACCTTC
>NA|TRBJ1-1|NA|TRBV25-1
CASSEPGMNTEAFF
TGTGCCAGCAGTGAACCAGGGATGAACACTGAAGCTTTCTTT
>NA|TRBJ1-2|few|TRBV12-3/TRBV12-4
CASSPRGSGDSAVTF
TGTGCCAGCAGTCCCCGGGGTTCAGGGGACTCGGCAGTCACCTTC
>TRBD2|TRBJ2-1|NA|TRBV30
CAWRGLAKSSYNEQFF
TGTGCCTGGAGGGGACTAGCTAAGAGCTCCTACAATGAGCAGTTCTTC
>NA|TRBJ2-1|many|TRBV29-1
CSVERHYNEQFF
TGCAGCGTTGAACGGCATTACAATGAGCAGTTCTTC
>NA|TRBJ2-5|NA|TRBV7-9
CASSLDGTPQETQYF
TGTGCCAGCAGCTTAGACGGAACTCCCCAAGAGACCCAGTACTTC
>TRBD2|TRBJ2-5|NA|TRBV20-1
CSARDVVAGVCGTQYF
TGCAGTGCTAGAGATGTTGTAGCGGGAGTTTGTGGGACCCAGTACTTC
>TRBD2|TRBJ2-3|NA|TRBV7-3
CASSSVIAGGRDTQYF
TGTGCCAGCAGCTCCGTCATAGCGGGGGGGCGGGATACGCAGTATTTT
>NA|TRBJ2-2|NA|TRBV13
CASIGTRTGELFF
TGTGCCTCAATCGGGACTCGCACCGGGGAGCTGTTTTTT
>NA|TRBJ1-1|NA|TRBV27
CASSLYLAGSNTEAFF
TGTGCCAGCAGTTTATATCTCGCGGGGTCGAACACTGAAGCTTTCTTT
>NA|TRBJ2-2|few|TRBV4-2
CASSQSVNTGELFF
TGTGCCAGCAGCCAGAGCGTGAACACCGGGGAGCTGTTTTTT
>NA|TRBJ1-4|NA|TRBV5-1
CASSLVVGITSTNEKLFF
TGCGCCAGCAGCTTGGTAGTGGGGATAACCTCAACTAATGAAAAACTGTTTTTT
>NA|TRBJ2-7|NA|TRBV12-3/TRBV12-4
CASSGISGGGSFNEQYF
TGTGCCAGCAGCGGTATTTCAGGGGGGGGTTCTTTCAACGAGCAGTACTTC
>TRBD2|TRBJ2-5|few|TRBV20-1
CSAGSGRAVETQYF
TGCAGTGCTGGGAGCGGGAGGGCCGTGGAGACCCAGTACTTC
>NA|TRBJ2-1|NA|TRBV28
CASKRLKTRGAGWGYYNEQFF
TGTGCCAGCAAGAGGCTCAAGACGAGGGGTGCGGGATGGGGATACTACAATGAGCAGTTCTTC
>NA|TRBJ2-1|NA|TRBV3-1
CASSQGGDIYNEQFF
TGTGCCAGCAGCCAGGGCGGGGATATCTACAATGAGCAGTTCTTC
>NA|TRBJ2-3|NA|TRBV5-4
CASSTPPGPEKSTDTQYF
TGTGCCAGCAGTACGCCTCCGGGGCCCGAAAAAAGCACAGATACGCAGTATTTT
>TRBD2|TRBJ2-1|NA|TRBV4-1
CASRSGLAVYNEQFF
TGCGCCAGCAGATCCGGACTAGCTGTCTACAATGAGCAGTTCTTC
>NA|TRBJ2-3|many|TRBV5-1
CASSLASALRTDTQYF
TGCGCCAGCAGCTTGGCCTCGGCACTTCGCACAGATACGCAGTATTTT
>NA|TRBJ2-7|NA|TRBV20-1
CSAFRESGYEQYF
TGCAGTGCTTTCAGGGAGTCCGGGTACGAGCAGTACTTC
>TRBD2|TRBJ2-1|NA|TRBV27
CASSLHLTSGRGNEQFF
TGTGCCAGCAGTTTGCACCTGACTAGCGGGAGGGGCAATGAGCAGTTCTTC
>NA|TRBJ2-5|few|TRBV12-3/TRBV12-4
CATTGDPGETQYF
TGTGCCACCACGGGGGATCCAGGGGAGACCCAGTACTTC
>NA|TRBJ1-1|NA|TRBV5-6
CASSRRTLGTEAFF
TGTGCCAGCAGCCGACGGACGCTAGGTACTGAAGCTTTCTTT
>TRBD1|TRBJ1-3|NA|TRBV30
CAWSGLGGGNTIYF
TGTGCCTGGAGTGGACTAGGGGGCGGAAACACCATATATTTT
>TRBD2|TRBJ2-3|NA|TRBV20-1
CSASPLAGGPDTQYF
TGCAGTGCTAGTCCCCTAGCGGGAGGGCCAGATACGCAGTATTTT
>NA|TRBJ2-1|NA|TRBV20-1
CSARDPPDRDDPYNEQFF
TGCAGTGCTAGAGATCCCCCCGACCGGGACGATCCGTACAATGAGCAGTTCTTC
>NA|TRBJ1-5|NA|TRBV12-3/TRBV12-4
CASSFSRDVYSNQPQHF
TGTGCCAGCAGCTTCTCCCGGGACGTCTATAGCAATCAGCCCCAGCATTTT
>TRBD1|TRBJ2-7|NA|TRBV7-9
CASSWGGQGYEQYF
TGTGCCAGCAGCTGGGGCGGACAGGGTTACGAGCAGTACTTC
>NA|TRBJ1-2|NA|TRBV11-2
CASSLTPTPDYSYTF
TGTGCCAGCAGCTTAACCCCAACCCCGGACTATAGCTACACCTTC
>TRBD1|TRBJ2-7|NA|TRBV27
CASSHGTAAYEQYF
TGTGCCAGCAGCCATGGGACAGCCGCCTACGAGCAGTACTTC
>NA|TRBJ2-1|NA|TRBV12-3/TRBV12-4
CASSLSPFNEQFF
TGTGCCAGCAGTTTAAGCCCCTTTAATGAGCAGTTCTTC